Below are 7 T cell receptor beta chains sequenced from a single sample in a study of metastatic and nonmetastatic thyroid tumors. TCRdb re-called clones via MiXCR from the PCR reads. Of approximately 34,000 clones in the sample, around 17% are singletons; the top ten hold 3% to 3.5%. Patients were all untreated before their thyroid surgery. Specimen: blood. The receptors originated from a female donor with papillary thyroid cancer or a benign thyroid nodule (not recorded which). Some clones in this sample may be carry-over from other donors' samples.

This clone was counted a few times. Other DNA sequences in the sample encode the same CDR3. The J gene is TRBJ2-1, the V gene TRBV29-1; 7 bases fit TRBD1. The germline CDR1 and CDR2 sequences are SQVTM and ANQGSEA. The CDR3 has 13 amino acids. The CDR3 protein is CSVENGEGTVEFF. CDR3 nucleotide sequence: TGCAGTGTCGAAAACGGGGAAGGGACAGTGGAGTTCTTC.

CDR3 residues: CAISLTSGSYNEQFF. The CDR3 DNA reads as TGTGCCATTAGTCTGACTAGCGGGAGTTACAATGAGCAGTTCTTC. The chain uses TRBV6-1 and TRBJ2-1, with TRBD2 identical over 12 bases. The J segment lost 4 bases and the V segment lost 10 bases, leaving 8 bases of the junction unmatched. This CDR3 is 15 amino acids long. Germline CDR1 reads MNHNS; CDR2 reads SASEGT.

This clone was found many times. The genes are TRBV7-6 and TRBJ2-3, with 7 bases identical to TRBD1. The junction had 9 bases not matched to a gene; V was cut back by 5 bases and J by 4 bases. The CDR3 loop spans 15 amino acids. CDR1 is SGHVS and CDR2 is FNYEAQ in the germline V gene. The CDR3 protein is CASSPRTGLADTQYF. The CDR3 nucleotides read TGTGCCAGCAGCCCCCGGACAGGTTTGGCAGATACGCAGTATTTT. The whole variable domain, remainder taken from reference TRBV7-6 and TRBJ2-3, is GAGVSQSPRYKVTKRGQDVALRCDPISGHVSLYWYRQALGQGPEFLTYFNYEAQQDKSGLPNDRFSAERPEGSISTLTIQRTEQRDSAMYRCASSPRTGLADTQYFGPGTRLTVL.

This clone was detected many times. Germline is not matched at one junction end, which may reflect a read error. The chain's CDR3 is CATSREAQYF. In nucleotides, the CDR3 is TGTGCCACCAGCAGAGAGGCCCAGTACTTC. This chain joins TRBV15 and TRBJ2-5; no clear D gene. This CDR3 has 10 amino acids. Germline V gene sequence: CDR1 LNHNV, CDR2 YYDKDF (reference sequence).

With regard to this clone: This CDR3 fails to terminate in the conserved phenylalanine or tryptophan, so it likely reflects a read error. The CDR3 is CAISKWGGSGNTIYL. In DNA form, the CDR3 reads TGTGCCATCAGTAAATGGGGGGGATCTGGAAACACCATATATCTT. V is TRBV28 and J is TRBJ1-3, with D perhaps TRBD1 (5 bases). The CDR3 has 15 residues. From germline, CDR1 is MDHEN and CDR2 SYDVKM.

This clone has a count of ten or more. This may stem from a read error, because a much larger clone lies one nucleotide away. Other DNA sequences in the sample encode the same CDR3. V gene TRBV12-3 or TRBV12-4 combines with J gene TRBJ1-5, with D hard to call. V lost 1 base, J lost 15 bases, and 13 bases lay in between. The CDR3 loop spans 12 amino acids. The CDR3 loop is CASSLDGFVGHF. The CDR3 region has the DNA TGTGCCAGCAGTTTAGATGGGTTCGTGGGGCATTTT.

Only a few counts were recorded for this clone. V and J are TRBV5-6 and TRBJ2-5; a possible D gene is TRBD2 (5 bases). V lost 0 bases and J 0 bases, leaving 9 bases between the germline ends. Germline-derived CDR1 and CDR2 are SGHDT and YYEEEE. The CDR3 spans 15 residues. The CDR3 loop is CASSLGPGYQETQYF. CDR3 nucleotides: TGTGCCAGCAGCTTGGGCCCGGGGTACCAAGAGACCCAGTACTTC.